These T cell receptor beta chains were read from a single sample in a study of T cells after yellow fever vaccination. MiXCR, applied by TCRdb to the 5' RACE reads, yields one record per CDR3 protein. The table lists more than 20,000 distinct CDR3 sequences, 5% to 6% of them singletons. Sequenced here: PBMCs, either bulk or a sorted T-cell subset (CD4+, CD8+, memory, or dextramer-sorted; not recorded which), sampled 15 days after the yellow fever booster vaccination. These receptor sequences come from a man younger than 45 who received the YFV17D yellow fever vaccine. CDR3s include the opening cysteine and the closing phenylalanine or tryptophan. D genes are given only for firm matches. Expanded clones are given a class, and other clones once, few, many or no size at all.

TRBD2	15	TRBV9	TRBJ2-1	many	CASSARPSGSSEQFF	TGTGCCAGCAGCGCCCGTCCTAGCGGGAGCTCTGAGCAGTTCTTC
NA	13	TRBV28	TRBJ2-6	many	CASRLPGANVLTF	TGTGCCAGCAGGCTCCCCGGGGCCAACGTCCTGACTTTC
NA	13	TRBV7-7	TRBJ2-5	NA	CASSLNRKETQYF	TGTGCTAGCAGCTTAAATAGAAAAGAGACCCAGTACTTC
NA	13	TRBV20-1	TRBJ1-5	many	CSAWHRENQPQHF	TGCAGTGCTTGGCACAGGGAAAATCAGCCCCAGCATTTT
NA	14	TRBV20-1	TRBJ1-1	many	CSASTQRMNTEAFF	TGCAGTGCGTCTACACAGAGAATGAACACTGAAGCTTTCTTT
TRBD1	16	TRBV12-3/TRBV12-4	TRBJ2-1	few	CASSLTAWQGADEQFF	TGTGCCAGCAGTTTAACGGCTTGGCAGGGGGCGGATGAGCAGTTCTTC
NA	15	TRBV11-2	TRBJ1-5	many	CASSPGANLNQPQHF	TGTGCCAGCAGCCCAGGGGCAAATCTTAATCAGCCCCAGCATTTT
TRBD1	16	TRBV10-2	TRBJ1-2	many	CASTELSDRGYYGYTF	TGCGCCAGCACGGAACTATCGGACAGGGGGTACTATGGCTACACCTTC
NA	13	TRBV12-3/TRBV12-4	TRBJ2-2	many	CASSLYTFGELFF	TGTGCCAGCAGTTTGTACACCTTCGGGGAGCTGTTTTTT
NA	16	TRBV5-4	TRBJ2-3	many	CASSPWARGGTDTQYF	TGTGCCAGCAGCCCCTGGGCGAGGGGTGGGACAGATACGCAGTATTTT
NA	13	TRBV30	TRBJ2-5	many	CAWSGGYQETQYF	TGTGCCTGGAGTGGAGGGTACCAAGAGACCCAGTACTTC
NA	12	TRBV5-4	TRBJ1-1	few	CASREGTTEAFF	TGTGCCAGCAGGGAGGGGACCACTGAAGCTTTCTTT
NA	15	TRBV30	TRBJ2-1	many	CAWTLGAAEYNEQFF	TGTGCCTGGACCCTCGGGGCAGCGGAATACAATGAGCAGTTCTTC
NA	15	TRBV7-6	TRBJ1-4	many	CASSPQGWTNEKLFF	TGTGCCAGCAGCCCTCAGGGTTGGACTAATGAAAAACTGTTTTTT
NA	15	TRBV28	TRBJ2-5	many	CAGAPRLSGQETQYF	TGTGCCGGAGCCCCGAGATTAAGTGGCCAAGAGACCCAGTACTTC
NA	13	TRBV19	TRBJ2-7	many	CASSIRHSYEQYF	TGTGCCAGTAGTATACGACACTCCTACGAGCAGTACTTC
TRBD2	14	TRBV30	TRBJ2-1	many	CAWGGSGRYNEQFF	TGTGCCTGGGGGGGTAGCGGGAGATACAATGAGCAGTTCTTC
NA	12	TRBV10-3	TRBJ1-3	many	CAIGSSGNTIYF	TGTGCCATCGGGTCCTCTGGAAACACCATATATTTT
TRBD2	17	TRBV11-2	TRBJ2-1	many	CASSLVQAGGSYNEQFF	TGTGCCAGCAGCTTAGTTCAAGCGGGAGGGTCCTACAATGAGCAGTTCTTC
TRBD1	15	TRBV7-2	TRBJ1-6	many	CASSFTGAQNSPLHF	TGTGCCAGCAGCTTCACAGGGGCGCAAAATTCACCCCTCCACTTT
NA	14	TRBV12-3/TRBV12-4	TRBJ1-1	many	CASSFSGMATEAFF	TGTGCCAGCAGTTTCAGTGGAATGGCCACTGAAGCTTTCTTT
NA	15	TRBV9	TRBJ2-3	many	CASSAQTGTPGTQYF	TGTGCCAGCAGCGCGCAGACCGGGACACCGGGTACGCAGTATTTT
NA	13	TRBV2	TRBJ2-7	many	CASSLDWNYEQYF	TGTGCCAGCAGTCTGGACTGGAACTACGAGCAGTACTTC
TRBD1	15	TRBV4-2	TRBJ2-7	many	CASSQQTGGGNEQYF	TGTGCCAGCAGCCAACAGACAGGGGGAGGGAACGAGCAGTACTTC
TRBD2	15	TRBV7-9	TRBJ2-7	many	CASSPTERERSEQYF	TGTGCCAGCAGCCCTACGGAGCGGGAGAGATCCGAGCAGTACTTC
TRBD2	14	TRBV7-9	TRBJ2-1	many	CASSFGTSDNEQFF	TGTGCCAGCAGCTTCGGGACTAGCGACAATGAGCAGTTCTTC
NA	13	TRBV7-2	TRBJ2-3	medium-sized	CASSTTPPDTQYF	TGTGCCAGCAGCACTACGCCTCCTGATACGCAGTATTTT
NA	14	TRBV5-1	TRBJ1-1	many	CASSLYREQAEAFF	TGCGCCAGCAGCTTATACCGAGAACAGGCTGAAGCTTTCTTT
TRBD1	13	TRBV24-1	TRBJ1-2	many	CATSERTGVGYTF	TGTGCCACCAGTGAGCGAACAGGGGTTGGCTACACCTTC
TRBD1	16	TRBV18	TRBJ1-2	NA	CASSSGQGAHNYGYTF	TGTGCCAGCTCATCAGGACAGGGGGCCCATAACTATGGCTACACCTTC
TRBD1	15	TRBV4-1	TRBJ2-1	many	CASSQTGTGRVEQFF	TGCGCCAGCAGCCAAACCGGGACAGGGAGGGTTGAGCAGTTCTTC
NA	13	TRBV15	TRBJ1-1	many	CATSSRGSTEAFF	TGTGCCACCAGCTCCCGGGGGAGCACTGAAGCTTTCTTT
NA	14	TRBV5-1	TRBJ2-7	many	CASSLEPSPYEQYF	TGCGCCAGCAGCTTGGAACCTAGTCCCTACGAGCAGTACTTC
TRBD2	14	TRBV7-9	TRBJ2-7	many	CASSPTSGSYEQYF	TGTGCCAGCAGCCCAACTAGCGGTAGCTACGAGCAGTACTTC
NA	14	TRBV6-5	TRBJ1-1	many	CASSYGLLKAEAFF	TGTGCCAGCAGTTATGGCCTACTGAAGGCTGAAGCTTTCTTT
NA	12	TRBV20-1	TRBJ1-2	many	CSASMQLLDYTF	TGCAGTGCTAGTATGCAATTGCTCGACTACACCTTC
NA	14	TRBV4-2	TRBJ2-5	NA	CASSQGAGQETQYF	TGTGCCAGCAGCCAAGGGGCAGGTCAAGAGACCCAGTACTTC
NA	11	TRBV27	TRBJ2-2	many	CASSDTGELFF	TGTGCCAGCAGTGATACCGGGGAGCTGTTTTTT
NA	17	TRBV27	TRBJ2-2	many	CASSPHQTGFHTGELFF	TGTGCCAGCAGTCCGCACCAAACAGGGTTCCACACCGGGGAGCTGTTTTTT
NA	15	TRBV24-1	TRBJ2-5	few	CATSDLDSLGETQYF	TGTGCCACCAGTGATTTGGACTCATTGGGGGAGACCCAGTACTTC
NA	17	TRBV27	TRBJ1-5	many	CASSLFSVNRANQPQHF	TGTGCCAGCAGTTTATTTTCGGTTAACAGGGCAAATCAGCCCCAGCATTTT
TRBD1	14	TRBV6-5	TRBJ2-5	many	CASSSLGGAETQYF	TGTGCCAGCAGTTCATTAGGGGGCGCGGAGACCCAGTACTTC